The rows below give T cell receptor beta chains drawn from one sample of a study of T cells in Graves' hyperthyroidism and ophthalmopathy. TCRdb re-derived calls from the multiplex PCR reads in MiXCR, one entry per CDR3 protein. Here the sample spans around 240,000 distinct CDR3 sequences, 15% to 20% being singletons. Sequencing used blood. The receptor source for this set is a woman younger than 30 with Graves' ophthalmopathy. Both conserved end residues are part of each CDR3. D genes are given only for firm matches. Not all rows give a size; the values are once, few, many and, for expanded clones, a class.

TRBJ2-1 many TRBV4-1 TRBD2 TGCGCCAGCAGCCAACTCCCCCCGGGGGGTTACAATGAGCAGTTCTTC CASSQLPPGGYNEQFF
TRBJ1-6 many TRBV11-3 . TGTGCCAGCAGCCCGGGACGTGCGCCTTCACCCCTCCACTTT CASSPGRAPSPLHF
TRBJ2-3 many TRBV11-3 . TGTGCCAGCAGCCCCCGCCGGGGTGATTCTAGCACAGATACGCAGTATTTT CASSPRRGDSSTDTQYF
TRBJ2-3 many TRBV6-2/TRBV6-3 TRBD2 TGTGCCAGTTCCCAGGCTAGCGGGAGGGTAGCAGATACGCAGTATTTT CASSQASGRVADTQYF
TRBJ2-5 once TRBV19 TRBD2 TGTGCCAGTAGTATGACCGGGACTAGGAAAGAGACCCAGTACTTC CASSMTGTRKETQYF
TRBJ2-1 many TRBV20-1 . TGCAGTGGGGAAGGCAGGAGCAATGAGCAGTTCTTC CSGEGRSNEQFF
TRBJ2-1 many TRBV4-3 TRBD2 TGCGCCAGCAGCAGCGGGACTAGCGCCGAAGGGAATGAGCAGTTCTTC CASSSGTSAEGNEQFF
TRBJ2-3 many TRBV18 TRBD2 TGTGCCAGCTCGCGGGGACTAGCGGGAGAGGTTACGCAGTATTTT CASSRGLAGEVTQYF
TRBJ2-7 . TRBV5-1 TRBD1 TGCGCCAGCACTATGGGGGGGACAGGGACCTACGAGCAGTACTTC CASTMGGTGTYEQYF
TRBJ2-3 many TRBV7-3 . TGTGCCAGCAGCTTAACCACCGGGACTAGCACAGATACGCAGTATTTT CASSLTTGTSTDTQYF
TRBJ2-5 many TRBV29-1 . TGCAGCGTTGAAGATCCCCCGGGGCTGGAGACCCAGTACTTC CSVEDPPGLETQYF
TRBJ2-2 many TRBV20-1 TRBD1 TGCAGTGCTACCACAGGGGGCGGGTGGACCGGGGAGCTGTTTTTT CSATTGGGWTGELFF
TRBJ1-2 many TRBV28 . . CASSTSWADGYTF
TRBJ2-7 many TRBV20-1 . TGCAGTGCTAGTACATTAGTGGGGGCTAGCTCCTACGAGCAGTACTTC CSASTLVGASSYEQYF
TRBJ2-7 many TRBV20-1 TRBD2 TGCAGTGCTAGTATGGCGGGAGGTTCCGAGCAGTACTTC CSASMAGGSEQYF
TRBJ1-3 many TRBV12-3/TRBV12-4 . TGTGCCAGCAAGCAGGGGTGGGCTGGAAACACCATATATTTT CASKQGWAGNTIYF
TRBJ1-3 . TRBV7-9 . TGTGCCAGCAGTGTTAACAGGGACTCTGGAAACACCATATATTTT CASSVNRDSGNTIYF
TRBJ2-1 . TRBV12-3/TRBV12-4 TRBD2 TGTGCCAGCAGCTACGAATCGGGACTAGCGCTAAATGAGCAGTTCTTC CASSYESGLALNEQFF
TRBJ1-2 . TRBV19 . TGTGCCAGTAGACTTAGCAGCATGCGTGGCTACACCTTC CASRLSSMRGYTF
TRBJ1-1 many TRBV7-9 . TGTGCCAGCAGCCCCAAAGGGGACATGAACACTGAAGCTTTCTTT CASSPKGDMNTEAFF
TRBJ1-6 many TRBV6-6 . TGTGCCAGCAGTTACTCTGATTCACCCCTCCACTTT CASSYSDSPLHF
TRBJ2-1 many TRBV5-1 . TGCGCCAGCAGCGAACAGGGTACCCCCTACAATGAGCAGTTCTTC CASSEQGTPYNEQFF
TRBJ1-5 . TRBV6-6 TRBD1 TGTGCCAGCAGTTACTCCACTAGCGGGACAGGGGGAAGTCGGCAGCCCCAGCATTTT CASSYSTSGTGGSRQPQHF
TRBJ2-1 many TRBV6-4 TRBD2 TGTGCCAGCAGTGAGCGGGAGGGCTACAATGAGCAGTTCTTC CASSEREGYNEQFF
TRBJ1-5 many TRBV6-2/TRBV6-3 TRBD1 TGTGCCAGCAGTACTGGACAGGGGTCTCAGCCCCAGCATTTT CASSTGQGSQPQHF
TRBJ2-5 many TRBV10-1 . TGCGCCAGCAGTGAGTCGAACCAAGAGACCCAGTACTTC CASSESNQETQYF